This TCR beta chain was recovered during a study of control samples from healthy donors and cancer patients. Sequencing was performed with immunoSEQ multiplex PCR; in TCRdb, only in-frame clones are kept and a portion is missing. Among roughly 130,000 clones listed, about 95% were seen once. Germline-derived CDR1 and CDR2 are SGHTA and FQGNSA. Trimming shortened V by 4 bases and J by 0 bases, and 12 bases separated the two germline ends. CDR3 size: 15 residues. The chain joins TRBV7-2 to TRBJ1-1; unclear D gene. The sample comprised blood. This clonotype was sampled from a man aged 30-40 years in good health. In DNA, the CDR3 is TGTGCCAGCAGCTCGGACGTATTAATGAACACTGAAGCTTTCTTT. It yields the protein CASSSDVLMNTEAFF.